Listed below are T cell receptor beta chains from one sample, sequenced in a study of blood T cells in healthy people across ages. TCRdb reprocessed the 5' RACE reads via MiXCR and lists one record per CDR3 protein. This table has some 760,000 distinct CDR3 sequences, 20% to 25% appearing once. The data were also submitted as part of a second study, on T cells of mothers and their children.

Sequenced input: blood. These TCRs come from a boy younger than 18 in good health. Both conserved end residues are part of each CDR3. D genes are given only for firm matches. Some rows have no size entry. The others give once, few or many, or a class for an expanded clone.

J gene | clone size | D gene | V gene | CDR3 protein | CDR3 DNA
TRBJ1-2 | NA | TRBD1 | TRBV4-1 | CASSRGQRLGGYTF | TGCGCCAGCAGCAGGGGACAGAGGCTAGGAGGCTACACCTTC
TRBJ2-2 | NA | TRBD1 | TRBV4-3 | CASSQDDRDDVVDTGELFF | TGCGCCAGCAGCCAGGACGACAGGGATGATGTAGTCGACACCGGGGAGCTGTTTTTT
TRBJ1-5 | NA | NA | TRBV20-1 | CSARRDGDQPQHF | TGCAGTGCTCGCCGGGACGGAGATCAGCCCCAGCATTTT
TRBJ2-7 | NA | TRBD2 | TRBV6-5 | CASSYSTQRGAHEQYF | TGTGCCAGCAGTTACTCGACGCAGCGGGGGGCCCACGAGCAGTACTTC
TRBJ2-5 | NA | TRBD1 | TRBV7-2 | CASSTQTGGRETQYF | TGTGCCAGCAGCACCCAGACAGGGGGCAGAGAGACCCAGTACTTC
TRBJ2-7 | NA | NA | TRBV11-2 | CASSLAGPRGHYEQYF | TGTGCCAGCAGCTTAGCAGGCCCCAGGGGCCACTACGAGCAGTACTTC
TRBJ2-7 | NA | TRBD1 | TRBV20-1 | CSAMLTGQSYEQYF | TGCAGTGCTATGCTAACGGGACAGTCCTACGAGCAGTACTTC
TRBJ2-3 | few | NA | TRBV4-3 | CASSQMGGGDTQYF | TGCGCCAGCAGCCAAATGGGAGGGGGGGATACGCAGTATTTT
TRBJ2-1 | few | NA | TRBV28 | CASSLWQTRNEQFF | TGTGCCAGCAGTTTATGGCAGACAAGAAATGAGCAGTTCTTC
TRBJ2-7 | few | NA | TRBV3-1 | CASSLLVTIPDEQYF | TGTGCCAGCAGCCTTCTAGTCACAATCCCGGACGAGCAGTACTTC
TRBJ2-3 | NA | TRBD1 | TRBV20-1 | CSGRDSSVPTDTQYF | TGCAGTGGTAGGGACAGCTCAGTCCCCACAGATACGCAGTATTTT
TRBJ2-5 | few | NA | TRBV6-6 | CASKEGVKETQYF | TGTGCCAGCAAAGAGGGGGTAAAAGAGACCCAGTACTTC
TRBJ2-5 | NA | TRBD2 | TRBV7-2 | CASTKGAGVLLGETQYF | TGTGCCAGCACCAAGGGAGCGGGGGTCCTTCTGGGAGAGACCCAGTACTTC
TRBJ2-3 | NA | TRBD2 | TRBV4-1 | CASSSLLAGDTDTQYF | TGCGCCAGCAGCTCCCTACTAGCGGGGGACACAGATACGCAGTATTTT
TRBJ2-4 | NA | TRBD2 | TRBV2 | CASSVAGQVIQYF | TGTGCCAGCAGCGTAGCGGGGCAAGTCATTCAGTACTTC
TRBJ2-4 | few | NA | TRBV27 | CASMTGVAGLDIQYF | TGTGCCAGCATGACCGGGGTCGCCGGTTTGGACATTCAGTACTTC
TRBJ2-5 | many | NA | TRBV4-3 | CASSQVPGETQYF | TGCGCCAGCAGCCAAGTACCCGGAGAGACCCAGTACTTC
TRBJ2-7 | few | NA | TRBV7-9 | CASSYVGTSTYEQYF | TGTGCCAGCAGTTACGTCGGGACTTCCACCTACGAGCAGTACTTC
TRBJ2-6 | few | NA | TRBV6-2/TRBV6-3 | CASSYMTGANVLTF | TGTGCCAGCAGTTACATGACGGGGGCCAACGTCCTGACTTTC
TRBJ1-3 | NA | NA | TRBV4-2 | CASSQPDGSSGNTIYF | TGTGCCAGCAGCCAACCGGACGGGAGCTCTGGAAACACCATATATTTT
TRBJ2-6 | NA | NA | TRBV3-1 | CASSRVGAGANVLTF | TGTGCCAGCAGCCGGGTTGGGGCTGGGGCCAACGTCCTGACTTTC
TRBJ2-3 | few | NA | TRBV15 | CATSPRLADTQYF | TGTGCCACCAGCCCCCGACTAGCAGATACGCAGTATTTT
TRBJ1-1 | NA | NA | TRBV7-2 | CASSFAGIVEAFF | TGTGCCAGCAGCTTCGCCGGGATTGTTGAAGCTTTCTTT
TRBJ2-7 | NA | NA | TRBV15 | CATSRDRQAIYEQYF | TGTGCCACCAGCAGAGATAGACAGGCGATCTACGAGCAGTACTTC
TRBJ1-2 | once | NA | TRBV10-3 | CAISRQLYGYTF | TGTGCCATCAGTAGACAGCTGTATGGCTACACCTTC
TRBJ2-5 | few | TRBD2 | TRBV7-9 | CASSVRAGQETQYF | TGTGCCAGCAGCGTAAGAGCGGGGCAAGAGACCCAGTACTTC
TRBJ2-1 | NA | NA | TRBV20-1 | CSARGSGGYNEQFF | TGCAGTGCTAGAGGTAGCGGTGGGTACAATGAGCAGTTCTTC
TRBJ2-5 | few | TRBD2 | TRBV29-1 | CSAGAGGEETQYF | TGCAGCGCCGGAGCGGGAGGAGAAGAGACCCAGTACTTC
TRBJ2-7 | NA | NA | TRBV13 | CASSSTREGAVREQYF | TGTGCCAGCAGCTCGACGAGGGAGGGGGCTGTCCGCGAGCAGTACTTC
TRBJ1-1 | NA | NA | TRBV27 | CASTPWTGNTEAFF | TGTGCCAGCACCCCTTGGACGGGGAACACTGAAGCTTTCTTT
TRBJ2-3 | NA | NA | TRBV3-1 | CASSQASQEYF | TGTGCCAGCAGCCAGGCCTCACAGGAATATTTT
TRBJ1-2 | NA | NA | TRBV20-1 | CSAGEGTRGVYGYTF | TGCAGTGCAGGAGAGGGGACAAGGGGCGTCTATGGCTACACCTTC
TRBJ2-7 | NA | NA | TRBV28 | CASYGTLVHEQYF | TGTGCCAGCTACGGGACCCTTGTCCACGAGCAGTACTTC
TRBJ1-1 | few | NA | TRBV9 | CASSVGWPGGDTEAFF | TGTGCCAGCAGCGTAGGCTGGCCCGGAGGGGACACTGAAGCTTTCTTT
TRBJ2-7 | NA | TRBD1 | TRBV7-8 | CASSGRTGYEQYF | TGTGCCAGCAGCGGTAGGACAGGCTACGAGCAGTACTTC
TRBJ2-7 | NA | NA | TRBV12-3/TRBV12-4 | CASSFEANLQRSEQYF | TGTGCCAGCAGTTTTGAAGCTAACTTGCAGAGGAGCGAGCAGTACTTC
TRBJ2-7 | NA | TRBD1 | TRBV19 | CASSIDSGTAREQYF | TGTGCCAGTAGTATAGACTCCGGGACAGCGAGGGAGCAGTACTTC
TRBJ2-5 | many | NA | TRBV15 | CATSRDRVETQYF | TGTGCCACCAGCAGAGATAGAGTGGAGACCCAGTACTTC
TRBJ2-1 | few | TRBD2 | TRBV10-3 | CAISPASGNFNEQFF | TGTGCCATCAGCCCAGCTAGCGGGAACTTCAATGAGCAGTTCTTC
TRBJ2-1 | NA | TRBD2 | TRBV29-1 | CSVEWGRAGEYNEQFF | TGCAGCGTTGAGTGGGGCAGGGCGGGGGAATACAATGAGCAGTTCTTC
TRBJ1-1 | few | TRBD1 | TRBV28 | CASSVRTGKAFF | TGTGCCAGCAGTGTCCGGACAGGCAAAGCTTTCTTT
TRBJ1-1 | few | TRBD1 | TRBV5-1 | CASSWEGQFNTEAFF | TGCGCCAGCAGCTGGGAGGGACAGTTTAACACTGAAGCTTTCTTT
TRBJ2-5 | few | NA | TRBV29-1 | CSGGLLVGETQYF | TGCAGCGGGGGACTCCTCGTGGGGGAGACCCAGTACTTC